These 8 T cell receptor beta chains came from one sample sequenced in a study of CD8 T cells in ankylosing spondylitis. One entry per CDR3 protein, called by TCRdb with MiXCR from the 5' RACE reads. The table lists some 140,000 distinct CDR3 sequences, roughly 10% of them singletons, with less than 5% in the top ten. The sequencing sample was made of blood, either unsorted or a sorted T cell fraction (not recorded which). Receptors originate from a female donor with ankylosing spondylitis or in good health (not recorded which).

This clonotype was observed many times. The V call is TRBV5-1, the J call TRBJ2-2; D may match TRBD1 or TRBD2 (6 bases each). V was cut by 1 base and J by 0 bases, with 10 bases left in between. This CDR3 is built from 16 residues. Germline CDR1 SGHRS, CDR2 YFSETQ. CDR3: CASSLYGGPNTGELFF. The CDR3 region has the DNA TGCGCCAGCAGCTTGTACGGGGGCCCGAACACCGGGGAGCTGTTTTTT.

This clonotype was recorded a few times. The V and J genes are TRBV12-3 or TRBV12-4 and TRBJ1-1; D is ambiguous. This CDR3 region has 13 residues. Between the trimmed V and J ends, which lost 5 bases and 1 base, there was a span of 8 bases. The DNA for the CDR3 is TGTGCCAGCAGTCCCCCCAAGAACACTGAAGCTTTCTTT. As protein: CASSPPKNTEAFF.

At least ten counts were recorded for this clonotype. The chain recombines TRBV20-1 with TRBJ2-1; 8 bases are a match to TRBD2. The CDR3 contains 14 residues. Per germline, CDR1 DFQATT and CDR2 SNEGSKA (reference sequence). The junction had 2 bases not matched to a gene; V was cut back by 3 bases and J by 1 base. CDR3 in DNA: TGCAGTGCTAGCCGGGGGGGTTCCTACAATGAGCAGTTCTTC. This translates into CSASRGGSYNEQFF.

This clonotype was recorded many times. The genes are TRBV12-3 or TRBV12-4 and TRBJ2-1, with D possibly being TRBD2 (6 bases). Trimming removed 10 bases at V and 7 bases at J, with 26 bases between. CDR3 length: 16 amino acids. The CDR3 DNA follows: TGTGCCATTTCACTCGGGGTTTCGGGAGAACGGAATGAGCAGTTCTTC. Its translation: CAISLGVSGERNEQFF.

The table lists this clonotype with many counts. The rearrangement links TRBV28 to TRBJ2-2; D gene unclear. CDR3 length: 12 residues. Germline-derived CDR1 and CDR2 are MDHEN and SYDVKM. Trimming pared 7 bases from V and 1 base from J, leaving 4 bases between. The CDR3, as DNA: TGTGCCAGCAAGGTGAACACCGGGGAGCTGTTTTTT. This translates into CASKVNTGELFF.

The sample holds many counts of this clonotype. The J gene is TRBJ1-1, the V gene TRBV5-1; D call uncertain. CDR1 SGHRS and CDR2 YFSETQ come from the germline V gene. Trimming cost V 3 bases and J 0 bases, with 12 bases left between them. This CDR3 region has 15 residues. The CDR3 here is CASSSTGSVNTEAFF. The CDR3, as DNA: TGCGCCAGCAGCTCCACTGGTTCGGTGAACACTGAAGCTTTCTTT.

This clonotype has a count of ten or more. The CDR3 loop reads CASRLAGFSSYNEQFF. In DNA form, the CDR3 reads TGTGCCAGCAGGCTAGCGGGTTTTAGCTCCTACAATGAGCAGTTCTTC. This chain links TRBV6-1 with TRBJ2-1; 8 positions match TRBD2. The germline CDR1 and CDR2 sequences are MNHNS and SASEGT. CDR3 length: 16 residues. V was pared by 6 bases and J by 0 bases, with 7 bases of the junction left unmatched.

This clonotype was seen a few times. The chain couples TRBV24-1 to TRBJ2-3, with D unclear. Trimming pared 1 base from V and 1 base from J, leaving 23 bases between. In germline, CDR1 is KGHDR, CDR2 SFDVKD. The CDR3 extends over 20 amino acids. The CDR3 nucleotides read TGTGCCACCAGTGATTTAGACCCCGCTGGGCCCGGATATGGCACAGATACGCAGTATTTT. It translates to CATSDLDPAGPGYGTDTQYF.